The TCR beta chain under discussion was sequenced for a study of patients and donors after allogeneic stem cell transplantation. TCRdb re-called the RT-PCR reads through MiXCR, storing one row per CDR3 protein. The sample has tens of thousands of distinct CDR3 sequences; 4% to 5% are singletons. This clonotype was observed many times. Germline assignment: CDR1 GTSNPN and CDR2 SVGIG (reference sequence). This CDR3 is built from 14 residues. V lost 0 bases and J 1 base, leaving 9 bases between the germline ends. Material: blood, either unsorted or a sorted T cell fraction (not recorded which). The chain combines TRBV30 with TRBJ1-1; D gene ambiguous. The clonotype comes from a human donor who was either an allogeneic HSCT recipient or a stem cell or donor lymphocyte infusion donor (not recorded which). It is not recorded whose cells these are; they may come from a transplant donor. CDR3 coding DNA: TGTGCCTGGAGTGTAGTCGTTGAGAACACTGAAGCTTTCTTT. It translates to CAWSVVVENTEAFF.